This T cell receptor beta chain was identified during a study of T cell clones after liver transplantation. Overall study context: Three of the eight recipients were HCV-positive; the rest had non-autoimmune, non-viral transplant indications.

Trimming took off 2 bases at V and 0 bases at J, with 13 bases between the two ends. Per germline, CDR1 MNHEY and CDR2 SVGAGI. The CDR3 runs to 16 residues. Measured with immunoSEQ multiplex PCR; TCRdb has only the in-frame clones, and not every one. The profile shows roughly 80,000 clones, 83% of them singletons. Sequencing used CD4+ T cells from blood, obtained at the 22-month timepoint. The J gene is TRBJ1-1, the V gene TRBV6-5; no clear D gene. The receptor comes from a human patient who received a liver transplant. Part of the T cell pool may stem from the graft donor. CDR3 in amino acids: CASSYGSWQVNTEAFF. The CDR3 nucleotides are TGTGCCAGCAGTTACGGTTCATGGCAGGTGAACACTGAAGCTTTCTTT.